The T cell receptor beta chain described here comes from a study of blood T cell repertoires in COVID-19. Germline CDR1 is MRHNA and CDR2 is SNTAGT. V shed 5 bases, J shed 4 bases, and the junction held 4 bases outside the gene matches. The CDR3 runs to 15 residues. Clones were read by immunoSEQ multiplex PCR, and TCRdb kept only the in-frame ones, dropping some. The sample lists approximately 290,000 clones; approximately 89% were seen once. The receptor comes from a woman in her fifties or sixties with acute or convalescent COVID-19. The chain has TRBV6-4 and TRBJ2-1, with 11 bases matching TRBD2. Sample: peripheral blood. The CDR3 sequence: CASSILAGGYNEQFF. The CDR3 region has the DNA TGTGCCAGCAGTATTCTAGCGGGGGGATACAATGAGCAGTTCTTC.